This T cell receptor (beta chain) was found in a study of T cells in Graves' hyperthyroidism and ophthalmopathy. Study in general: Initial diagnosis, before any treatment, was when peripheral blood was collected.

The V end was cut by 3 bases, the J end by 1 base, with 8 bases between. Germline V gives CDR1 KGHSH, CDR2 LQKENI. The CDR3 is made up of 14 amino acids. Points from the study as a whole: Most thyroid clonotypes expanded above 0.001 were also detected in blood. In simple terms, a model built on 13 V-J features told ophthalmopathy apart from stable hyperthyroidism.

This clonotype has just a few counts. Antigen specificity is unknown. The source material, RNA transcripts, was used to amplify TCR beta CDR3 regions. Carried out on the TCR CDR3, a first-round RT-PCR used the HTBI primer set. TCRdb called the multiplex PCR reads again in MiXCR, with one record for every CDR3 protein. The sample includes fewer than 500,000 distinct CDR3 sequences, approximately 15% of them seen just once. Diagnosis rested on symptoms, serum thyroxine and TRAb, thyroid ultrasound, and orbital computed tomography. This TCR was recovered from a man aged 30 to 39 with Graves' hyperthyroidism that later progressed to Graves' ophthalmopathy. Sequenced material: blood. This chain joins TRBV18 and TRBJ2-3; maybe TRBD1 (6 bases). For the CDR3, the DNA is TGTGCCAGCTCACCTCGGACAGGCACAGATACGCAGTATTTT. It codes for CASSPRTGTDTQYF.